This T cell receptor beta chain was captured by sequencing in a study of STAT5B mutations in CD4+ large granular lymphocyte leukemia. Study-wide results and caveats: Compared with healthy controls (2/35), patient top clones favored TRBV06 (8/27).

Notes on this clone: Its cognate antigen is unknown.

Produced via immunoSEQ multiplex PCR; TCRdb's table is partial and in-frame only. The sample lists tens of thousands of clones, 65% to 90% seen once, with around 1.3% in the top ten. V dropped 1 base and J dropped 0 bases, with 11 bases sitting between them. In germline, CDR1 is SGHRS, CDR2 YFSETQ. The CDR3 length is 16 residues. This chain uses TRBV5-1 with TRBJ1-5, with D possibly being TRBD1 (6 bases). Sequencing was done on a sample of CD4+ T cells from blood buffy coats. The receptor was derived from a human donor in good health. DNA for the CDR3: TGCGCCAGCAGCTTGACGGCAGGGGATAGCAATCAGCCCCAGCATTTT. Translated: CASSLTAGDSNQPQHF.